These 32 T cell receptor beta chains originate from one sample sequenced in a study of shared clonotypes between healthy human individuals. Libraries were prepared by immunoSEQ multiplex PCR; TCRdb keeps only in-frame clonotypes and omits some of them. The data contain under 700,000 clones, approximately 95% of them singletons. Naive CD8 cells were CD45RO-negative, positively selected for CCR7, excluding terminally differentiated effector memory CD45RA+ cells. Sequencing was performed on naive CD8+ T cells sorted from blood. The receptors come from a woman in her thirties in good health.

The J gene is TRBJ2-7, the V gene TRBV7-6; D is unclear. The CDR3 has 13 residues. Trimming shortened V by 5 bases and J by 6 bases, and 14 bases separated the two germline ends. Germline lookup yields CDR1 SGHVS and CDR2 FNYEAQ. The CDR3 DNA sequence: TGTGCCAGCAGCCCAGAACCAATGGGCGAGCAGTACTTC. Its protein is CASSPEPMGEQYF. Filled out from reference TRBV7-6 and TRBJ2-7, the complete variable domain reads GAGVSQSPRYKVTKRGQDVALRCDPISGHVSLYWYRQALGQGPEFLTYFNYEAQQDKSGLPNDRFSAERPEGSISTLTIQRTEQRDSAMYRCASSPEPMGEQYFGPGTRLTVT.

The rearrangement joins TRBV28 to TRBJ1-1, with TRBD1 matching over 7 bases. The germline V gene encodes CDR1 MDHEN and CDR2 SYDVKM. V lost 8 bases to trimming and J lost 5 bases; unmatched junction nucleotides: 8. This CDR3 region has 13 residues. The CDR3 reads CASLPGGRTEAFF. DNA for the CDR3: TGTGCCAGCTTACCAGGGGGTAGGACTGAAGCTTTCTTT.

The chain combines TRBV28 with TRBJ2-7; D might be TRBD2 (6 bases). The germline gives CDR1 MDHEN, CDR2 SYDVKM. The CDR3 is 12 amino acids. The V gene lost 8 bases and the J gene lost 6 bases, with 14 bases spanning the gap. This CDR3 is CASETGGSEQYF. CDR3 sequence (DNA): TGTGCCAGCGAGACCGGAGGGAGCGAGCAGTACTTC.

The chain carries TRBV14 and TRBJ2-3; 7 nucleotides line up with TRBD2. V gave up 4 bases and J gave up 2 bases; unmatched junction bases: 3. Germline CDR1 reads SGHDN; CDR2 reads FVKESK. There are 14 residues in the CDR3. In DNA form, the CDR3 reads TGTGCCAGCAGCCCTAGCGGTAACACAGATACGCAGTATTTT. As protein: CASSPSGNTDTQYF.

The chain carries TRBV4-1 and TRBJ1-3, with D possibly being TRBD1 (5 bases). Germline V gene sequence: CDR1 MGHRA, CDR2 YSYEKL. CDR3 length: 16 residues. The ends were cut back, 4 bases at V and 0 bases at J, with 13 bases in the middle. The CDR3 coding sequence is TGCGCCAGCAGCCCCGGGACGGAGAGCTCTGGAAACACCATATATTTT. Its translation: CASSPGTESSGNTIYF.

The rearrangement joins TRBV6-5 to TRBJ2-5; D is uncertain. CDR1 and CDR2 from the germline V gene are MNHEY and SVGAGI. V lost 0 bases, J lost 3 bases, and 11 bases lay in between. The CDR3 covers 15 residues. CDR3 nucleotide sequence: TGTGCCAGCAGTTACTCGAGTGGAGCAGAAGAGACCCAGTACTTC. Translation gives CASSYSSGAEETQYF.

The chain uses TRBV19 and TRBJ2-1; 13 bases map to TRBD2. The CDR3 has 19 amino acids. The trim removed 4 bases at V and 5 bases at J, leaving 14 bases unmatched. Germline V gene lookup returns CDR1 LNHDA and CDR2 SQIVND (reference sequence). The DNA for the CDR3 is TGTGCCAGTAGTAGACCACTAGCGGGAGGGGGATCTGTCCACAATGAGCAGTTCTTC. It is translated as CASSRPLAGGGSVHNEQFF.

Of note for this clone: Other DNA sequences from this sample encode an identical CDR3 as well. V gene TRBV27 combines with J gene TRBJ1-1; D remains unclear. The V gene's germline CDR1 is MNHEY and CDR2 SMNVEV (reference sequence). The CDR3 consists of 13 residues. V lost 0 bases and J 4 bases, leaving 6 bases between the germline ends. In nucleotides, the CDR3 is TGTGCCAGCAGTTTATCAGTCGGCACTGAAGCTTTCTTT. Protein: CASSLSVGTEAFF.

The CDR3 nucleotides are TGTGCCAGCAGTGACCGACAGGGATCTACTTCACCCCTCCACTTT. It is translated as CASSDRQGSTSPLHF. The gene calls are TRBV27 and TRBJ1-6; 7 bases line up with TRBD1. V lost 5 bases to trimming and J lost 9 bases; unmatched junction nucleotides: 10. The CDR3 contains 15 residues. Germline V CDR1 and CDR2: MNHEY, SMNVEV (reference sequence).

The DNA of the CDR3 is TGTGCCACCAGCAGTGGCACGCCCGGGGTAGCGGACCTCTACGAGCAGTACTTC. As protein: CATSSGTPGVADLYEQYF. J is TRBJ2-7 and V is TRBV15, with a tentative D call TRBD2 (6 bases). CDR1 and CDR2 from the germline V gene are LNHNV and YYDKDF (reference sequence). The ends were cut back, 3 bases at V and 3 bases at J, with 24 bases in the middle. The CDR3 spans 18 residues.

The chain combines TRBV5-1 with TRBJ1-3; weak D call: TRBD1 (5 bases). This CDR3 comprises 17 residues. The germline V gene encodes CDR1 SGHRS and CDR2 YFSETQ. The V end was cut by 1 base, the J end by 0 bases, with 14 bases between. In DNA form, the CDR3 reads TGCGCCAGCAGCTTGACTGACAGCCGAGTCTCTGGAAACACCATATATTTT. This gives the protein CASSLTDSRVSGNTIYF.

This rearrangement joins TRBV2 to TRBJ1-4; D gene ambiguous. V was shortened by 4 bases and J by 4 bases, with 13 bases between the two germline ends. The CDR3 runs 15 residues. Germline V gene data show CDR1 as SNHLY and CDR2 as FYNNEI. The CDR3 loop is CASSGIRQVNEKLFF. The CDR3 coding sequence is TGTGCCAGCAGTGGAATCAGACAAGTTAATGAAAAACTGTTTTTT.

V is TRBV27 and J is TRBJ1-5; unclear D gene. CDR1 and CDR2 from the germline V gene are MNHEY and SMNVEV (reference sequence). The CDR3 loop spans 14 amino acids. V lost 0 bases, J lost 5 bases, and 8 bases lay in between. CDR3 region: CASSLSGWYQPQHF. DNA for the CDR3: TGTGCCAGCAGTTTATCAGGGTGGTATCAGCCCCAGCATTTT.

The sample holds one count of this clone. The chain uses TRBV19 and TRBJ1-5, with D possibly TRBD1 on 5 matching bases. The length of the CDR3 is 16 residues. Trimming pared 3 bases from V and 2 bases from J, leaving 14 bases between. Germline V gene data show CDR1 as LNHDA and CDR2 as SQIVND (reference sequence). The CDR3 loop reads CASSINYRKGNQPQHF. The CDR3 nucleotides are TGTGCCAGTAGTATTAATTACAGGAAGGGCAATCAGCCCCAGCATTTT.

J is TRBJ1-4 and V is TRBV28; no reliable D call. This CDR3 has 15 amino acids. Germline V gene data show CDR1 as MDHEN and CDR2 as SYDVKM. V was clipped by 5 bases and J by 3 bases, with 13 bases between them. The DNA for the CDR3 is TGTGCCAGCAGTCCAATTTTTGGGCCTAATGAAAAACTGTTTTTT. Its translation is CASSPIFGPNEKLFF.

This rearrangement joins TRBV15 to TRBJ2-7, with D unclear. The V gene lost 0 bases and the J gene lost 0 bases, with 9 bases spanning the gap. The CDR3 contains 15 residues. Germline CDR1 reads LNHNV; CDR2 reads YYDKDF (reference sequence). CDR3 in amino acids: CATSRDASSSYEQYF. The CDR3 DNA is TGTGCCACCAGCAGAGATGCGAGCAGCTCCTACGAGCAGTACTTC.

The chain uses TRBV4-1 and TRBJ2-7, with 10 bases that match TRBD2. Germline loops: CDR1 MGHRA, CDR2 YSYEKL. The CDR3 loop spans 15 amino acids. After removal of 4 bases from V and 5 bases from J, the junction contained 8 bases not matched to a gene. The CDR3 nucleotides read TGCGCCAGCAGCCTTACGGGACTAGCGAGCCACGAGCAGTACTTC. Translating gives CASSLTGLASHEQYF.

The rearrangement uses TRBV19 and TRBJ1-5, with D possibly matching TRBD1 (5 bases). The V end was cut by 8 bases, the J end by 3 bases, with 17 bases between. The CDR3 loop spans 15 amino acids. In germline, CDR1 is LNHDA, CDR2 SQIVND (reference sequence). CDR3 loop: CASGRMGTFNQPQHF. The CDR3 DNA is TGTGCCAGTGGCCGCATGGGGACCTTCAATCAGCCCCAGCATTTT.

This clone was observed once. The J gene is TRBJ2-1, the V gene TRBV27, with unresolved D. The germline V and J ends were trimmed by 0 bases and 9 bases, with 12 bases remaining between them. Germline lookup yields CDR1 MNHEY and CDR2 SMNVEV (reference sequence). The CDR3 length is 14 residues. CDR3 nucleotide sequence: TGTGCCAGCAGTTTATCCCCCCTCCGAGGTGAGCAGTTCTTC. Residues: CASSLSPLRGEQFF.

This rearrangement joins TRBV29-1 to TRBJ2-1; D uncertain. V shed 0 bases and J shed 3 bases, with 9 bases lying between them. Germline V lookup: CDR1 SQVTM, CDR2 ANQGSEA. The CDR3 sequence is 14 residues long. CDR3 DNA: TGCAGCGTTGAAGATCGTTGGATCTACAATGAGCAGTTCTTC. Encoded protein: CSVEDRWIYNEQFF.

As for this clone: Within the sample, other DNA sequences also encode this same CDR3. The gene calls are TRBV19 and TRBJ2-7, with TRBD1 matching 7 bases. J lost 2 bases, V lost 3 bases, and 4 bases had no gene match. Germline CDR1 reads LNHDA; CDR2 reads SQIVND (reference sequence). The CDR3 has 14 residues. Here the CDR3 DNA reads TGTGCCAGTAGTATTGGGACAGCGACCTACGAGCAGTACTTC. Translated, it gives CASSIGTATYEQYF.

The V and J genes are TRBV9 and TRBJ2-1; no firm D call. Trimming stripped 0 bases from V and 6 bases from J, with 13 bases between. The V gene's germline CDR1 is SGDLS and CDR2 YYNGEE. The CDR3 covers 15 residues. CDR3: CASSVGAGWGNEQFF. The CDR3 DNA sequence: TGTGCCAGCAGCGTAGGGGCAGGCTGGGGCAATGAGCAGTTCTTC.

The CDR3 sequence is CASSIVPGGRNEQFF. CDR3 in DNA: TGTGCCAGTAGTATAGTCCCCGGGGGGCGCAATGAGCAGTTCTTC. The rearrangement joins TRBV19 to TRBJ2-1; D might be TRBD2 (7 bases). The germline V gene encodes CDR1 LNHDA and CDR2 SQIVND (reference sequence). The CDR3 contains 15 residues. The germline V and J ends were trimmed by 1 base and 6 bases, with 13 bases remaining between them. Filled out from reference TRBV19 and TRBJ2-1, the complete variable domain reads DGGITQSPKYLFRKEGQNVTLSCEQNLNHDAMYWYRQDPGQGLRLIYYSQIVNDFQKGDIAEGYSVSREKKESFPLTVTSAQKNPTAFYLCASSIVPGGRNEQFFGPGTRLTVL.

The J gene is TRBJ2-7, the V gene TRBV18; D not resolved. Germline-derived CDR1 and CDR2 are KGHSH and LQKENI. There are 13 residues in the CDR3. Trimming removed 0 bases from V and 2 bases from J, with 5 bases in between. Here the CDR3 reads CASSPPETYEQYF. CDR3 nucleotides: TGTGCCAGCTCACCACCGGAAACCTACGAGCAGTACTTC.

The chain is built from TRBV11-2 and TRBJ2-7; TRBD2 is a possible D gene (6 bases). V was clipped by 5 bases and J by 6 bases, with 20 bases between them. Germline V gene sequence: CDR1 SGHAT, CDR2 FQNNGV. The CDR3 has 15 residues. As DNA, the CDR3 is TGTGCCAGCAGCCCACTTTTTGGGGCCGGGGGCGAGCAGTACTTC. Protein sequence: CASSPLFGAGGEQYF.

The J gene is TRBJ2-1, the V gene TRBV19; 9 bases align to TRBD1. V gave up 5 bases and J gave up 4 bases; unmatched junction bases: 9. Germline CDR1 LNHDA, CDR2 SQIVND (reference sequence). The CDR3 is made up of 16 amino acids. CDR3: CASSVTGTGRYNEQFF. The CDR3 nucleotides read TGTGCCAGTAGTGTCACCGGGACAGGGAGGTACAATGAGCAGTTCTTC. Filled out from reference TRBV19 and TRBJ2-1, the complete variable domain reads DGGITQSPKYLFRKEGQNVTLSCEQNLNHDAMYWYRQDPGQGLRLIYYSQIVNDFQKGDIAEGYSVSREKKESFPLTVTSAQKNPTAFYLCASSVTGTGRYNEQFFGPGTRLTVL.

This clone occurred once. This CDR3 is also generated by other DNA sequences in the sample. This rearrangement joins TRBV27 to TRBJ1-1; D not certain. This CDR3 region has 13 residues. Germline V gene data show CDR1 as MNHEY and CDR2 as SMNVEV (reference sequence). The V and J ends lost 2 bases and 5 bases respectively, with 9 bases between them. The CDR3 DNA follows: TGTGCCAGCAGTTTAGGGGTTGGGACTGAAGCTTTCTTT. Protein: CASSLGVGTEAFF.

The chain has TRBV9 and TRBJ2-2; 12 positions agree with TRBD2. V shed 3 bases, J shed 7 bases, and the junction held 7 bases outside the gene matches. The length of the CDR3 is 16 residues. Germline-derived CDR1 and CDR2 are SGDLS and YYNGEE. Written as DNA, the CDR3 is TGTGCCAGCAGCGAAAGGACTAGCGGGATTGGCGGGGAGCTGTTTTTT. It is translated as CASSERTSGIGGELFF.

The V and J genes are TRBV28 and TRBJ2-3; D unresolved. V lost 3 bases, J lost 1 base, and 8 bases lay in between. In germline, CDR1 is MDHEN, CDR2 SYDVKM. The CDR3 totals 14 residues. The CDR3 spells CASSLSQGTDTQYF. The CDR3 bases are TGTGCCAGCAGTTTGTCGCAGGGCACAGATACGCAGTATTTT.

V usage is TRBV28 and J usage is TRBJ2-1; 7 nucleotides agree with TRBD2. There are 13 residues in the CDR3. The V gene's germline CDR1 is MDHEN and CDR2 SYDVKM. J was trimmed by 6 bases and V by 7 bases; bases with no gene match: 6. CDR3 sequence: CASTHGGGNEQFF. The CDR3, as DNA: TGTGCCAGCACCCATGGGGGGGGCAATGAGCAGTTCTTC. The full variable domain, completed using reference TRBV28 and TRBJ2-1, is DVKVTQSSRYLVKRTGEKVFLECVQDMDHENMFWYRQDPGLGLRLIYFSYDVKMKEKGDIPEGYSVSREKKERFSLILESASTNQTSMYLCASTHGGGNEQFFGPGTRLTVL.

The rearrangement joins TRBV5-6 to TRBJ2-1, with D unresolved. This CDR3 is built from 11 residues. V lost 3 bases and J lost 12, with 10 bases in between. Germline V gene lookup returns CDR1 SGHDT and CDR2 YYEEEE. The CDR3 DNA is TGTGCCAGCAGCTCGGGCATGGCGCAGTTCTTC. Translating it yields CASSSGMAQFF.

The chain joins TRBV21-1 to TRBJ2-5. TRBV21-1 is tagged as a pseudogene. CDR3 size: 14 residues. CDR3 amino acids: CASSKVGDQETQYF. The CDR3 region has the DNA TGTGCCAGCAGCAAAGTTGGGGATCAAGAGACCCAGTACTTC.